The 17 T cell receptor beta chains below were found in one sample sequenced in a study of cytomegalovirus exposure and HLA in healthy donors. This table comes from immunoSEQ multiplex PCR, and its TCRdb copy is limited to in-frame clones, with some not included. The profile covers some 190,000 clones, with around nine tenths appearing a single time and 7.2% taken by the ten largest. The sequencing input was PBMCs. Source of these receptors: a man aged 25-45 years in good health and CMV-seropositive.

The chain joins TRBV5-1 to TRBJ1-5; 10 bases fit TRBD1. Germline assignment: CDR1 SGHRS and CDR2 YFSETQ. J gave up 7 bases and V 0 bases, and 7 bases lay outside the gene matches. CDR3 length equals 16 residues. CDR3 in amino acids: CASSLGPGTGVQPQHF. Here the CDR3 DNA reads TGCGCCAGCAGCTTGGGGCCCGGGACAGGGGTGCAGCCCCAGCATTTT.

The CDR3 DNA reads as TGTGCCACCGCGGTATACTCCTACGAGCAGTACTTC. Translating it yields CATAVYSYEQYF. J is TRBJ2-7 and V is TRBV6-1; D remains ambiguous. V was pared by 10 bases and J by 0 bases, with 10 bases between. The CDR3 extends over 12 amino acids. Germline CDR1 and CDR2: MNHNS and SASEGT.

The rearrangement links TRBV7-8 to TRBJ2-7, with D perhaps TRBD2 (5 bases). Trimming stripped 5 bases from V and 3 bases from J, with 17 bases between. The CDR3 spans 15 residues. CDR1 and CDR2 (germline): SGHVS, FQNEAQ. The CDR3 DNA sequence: TGTGCCAGCAGCAACGGACTGCCTAAGGGCTACGAGCAGTACTTC. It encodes CASSNGLPKGYEQYF. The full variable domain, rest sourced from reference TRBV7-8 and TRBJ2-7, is GAGVSQSPRYKVAKRGQDVALRCDPISGHVSLFWYQQALGQGPEFLTYFQNEAQLDKSGLPSDRFFAERPEGSVSTLKIQRTQQEDSAVYLCASSNGLPKGYEQYFGPGTRLTVT.

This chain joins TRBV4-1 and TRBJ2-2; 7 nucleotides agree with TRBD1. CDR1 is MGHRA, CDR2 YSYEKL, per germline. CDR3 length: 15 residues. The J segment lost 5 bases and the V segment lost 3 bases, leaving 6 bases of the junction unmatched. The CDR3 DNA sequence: TGCGCCAGCAGCCACACAGGGGTAGGGACCGGGGAGCTGTTTTTT. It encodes CASSHTGVGTGELFF.

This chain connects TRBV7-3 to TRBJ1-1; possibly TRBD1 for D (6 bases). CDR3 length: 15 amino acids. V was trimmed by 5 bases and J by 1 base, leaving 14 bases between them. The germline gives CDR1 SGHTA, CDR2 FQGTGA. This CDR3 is CASSPTLGGNTEAFF. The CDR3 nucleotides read TGTGCCAGCAGCCCCACTCTAGGGGGGAACACTGAAGCTTTCTTT.

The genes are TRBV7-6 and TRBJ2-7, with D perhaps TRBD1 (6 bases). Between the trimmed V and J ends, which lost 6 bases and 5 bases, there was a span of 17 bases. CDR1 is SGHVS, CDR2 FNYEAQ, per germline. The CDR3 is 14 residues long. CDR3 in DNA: TGTGCCAGCAGTCTGGACAGCCCTTTTGACGAGCAGTACTTC. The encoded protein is CASSLDSPFDEQYF.

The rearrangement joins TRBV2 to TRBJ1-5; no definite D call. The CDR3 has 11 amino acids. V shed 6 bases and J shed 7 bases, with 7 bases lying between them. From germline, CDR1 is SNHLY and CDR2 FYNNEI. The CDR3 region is CASRSGQPQHF. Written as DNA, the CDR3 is TGTGCCAGCAGGTCGGGGCAGCCCCAGCATTTT. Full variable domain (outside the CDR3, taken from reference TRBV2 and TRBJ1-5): EPEVTQTPSHQVTQMGQEVILRCVPISNHLYFYWYRQILGQKVEFLVSFYNNEISEKSEIFDDQFSVERPDGSNFTLKIRSTKLEDSAMYFCASRSGQPQHFGDGTRLSIL.

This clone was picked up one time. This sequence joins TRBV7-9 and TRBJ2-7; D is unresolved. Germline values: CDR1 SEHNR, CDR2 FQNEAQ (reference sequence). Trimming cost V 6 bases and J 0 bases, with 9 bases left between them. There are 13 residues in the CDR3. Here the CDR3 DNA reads TGTGCCAGCAGTAAAGAGACCTCCTACGAGCAGTACTTC. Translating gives CASSKETSYEQYF.

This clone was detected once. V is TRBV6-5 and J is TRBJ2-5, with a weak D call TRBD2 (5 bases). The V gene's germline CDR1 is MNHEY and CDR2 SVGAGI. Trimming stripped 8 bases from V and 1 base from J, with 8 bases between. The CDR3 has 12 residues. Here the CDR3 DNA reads TGTGCCAGCGGGAGTTTCCAAGAGACCCAGTACTTC. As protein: CASGSFQETQYF.

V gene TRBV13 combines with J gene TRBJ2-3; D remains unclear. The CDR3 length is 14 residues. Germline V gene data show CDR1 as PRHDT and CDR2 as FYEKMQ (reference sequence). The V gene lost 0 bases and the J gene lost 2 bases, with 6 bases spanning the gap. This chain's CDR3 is CASSLGAATDTQYF. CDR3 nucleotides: TGTGCCAGCAGCTTAGGCGCGGCCACAGATACGCAGTATTTT. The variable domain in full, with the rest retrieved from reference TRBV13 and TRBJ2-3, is AAGVIQSPRHLIKEKRETATLKCYPIPRHDTVYWYQQGPGQDPQFLISFYEKMQSDKGSIPDRFSAQQFSDYHSELNMSSLELGDSALYFCASSLGAATDTQYFGPGTRLTVL.

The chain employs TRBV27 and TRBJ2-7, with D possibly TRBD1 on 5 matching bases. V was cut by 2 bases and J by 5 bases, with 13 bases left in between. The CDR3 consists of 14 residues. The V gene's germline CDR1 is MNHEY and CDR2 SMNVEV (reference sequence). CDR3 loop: CASSLGAGKNEQYF. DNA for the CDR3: TGTGCCAGCAGTTTAGGGGCAGGGAAGAACGAGCAGTACTTC.

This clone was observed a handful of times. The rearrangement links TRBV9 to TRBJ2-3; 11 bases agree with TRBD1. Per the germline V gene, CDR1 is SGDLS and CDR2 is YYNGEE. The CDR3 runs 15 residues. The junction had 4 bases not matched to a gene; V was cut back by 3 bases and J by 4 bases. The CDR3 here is CASSGTGGGADTQYF. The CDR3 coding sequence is TGTGCCAGCAGCGGGACAGGGGGCGGTGCAGATACGCAGTATTTT.

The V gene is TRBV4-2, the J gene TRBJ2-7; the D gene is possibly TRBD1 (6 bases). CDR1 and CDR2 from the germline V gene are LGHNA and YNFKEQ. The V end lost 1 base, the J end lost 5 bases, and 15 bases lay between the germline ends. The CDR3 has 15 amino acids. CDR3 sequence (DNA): TGTGCCAGCAGCCAAGCGGCAGGGGCGTTCGACGAGCAGTACTTC. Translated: CASSQAAGAFDEQYF.

This CDR3 is CASSQTGEHNEQFF. The CDR3 DNA is TGCGCCAGCAGCCAAACAGGGGAGCACAATGAGCAGTTCTTC. The gene calls are TRBV4-3 and TRBJ2-1; TRBD1 matches at 7 bases. The CDR3 has 14 residues. Germline V gene sequence: CDR1 LGHNA, CDR2 YSLEER. V trimming: 2 bases; J trimming: 5 bases; junction bases outside the gene matches: 3.

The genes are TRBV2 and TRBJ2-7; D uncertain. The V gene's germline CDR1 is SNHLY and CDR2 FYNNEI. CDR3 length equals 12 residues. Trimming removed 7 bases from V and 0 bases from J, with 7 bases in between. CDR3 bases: TGTGCCAGCAAAACAGACTCCTACGAGCAGTACTTC. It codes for CASKTDSYEQYF.

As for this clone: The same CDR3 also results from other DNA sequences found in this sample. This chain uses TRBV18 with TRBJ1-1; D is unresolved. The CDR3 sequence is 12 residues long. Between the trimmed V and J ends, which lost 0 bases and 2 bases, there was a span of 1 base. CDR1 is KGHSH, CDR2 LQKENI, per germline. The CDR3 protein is CASSPPNTEAFF. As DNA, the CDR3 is TGTGCCAGCTCACCACCTAACACTGAAGCTTTCTTT.

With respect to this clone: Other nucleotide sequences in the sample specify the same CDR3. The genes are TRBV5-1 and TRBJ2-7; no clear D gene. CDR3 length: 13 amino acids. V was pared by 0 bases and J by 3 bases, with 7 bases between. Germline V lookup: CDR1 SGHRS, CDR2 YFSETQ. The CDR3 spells CASSLAAGYEQYF. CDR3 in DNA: TGCGCCAGCAGCTTGGCTGCAGGCTACGAGCAGTACTTC.